This T cell receptor beta chain was documented in a study of blood T cell repertoires in COVID-19. Study-level background: PBMCs, B-cell-depleted T cells, or T cells provided the cDNA or gDNA that made up the material.

Of note for this clone: At one end, the junction sequence differs from germline, possibly due to a read error.

The CDR3 totals 12 residues. Germline values: CDR1 MNHNS, CDR2 SASEGT. Per the authors' pipeline: Amplification of reference gene primers was used by the study to estimate nucleated cell counts. Sequencing used immunoSEQ multiplex PCR; TCRdb keeps in-frame clones, though not all of them. The DNA was the basis for D and trimming; V, J and clone size are from that table. This sample yields approximately 270,000 clones, of which roughly 88% are seen a single time; 0.75% to 0.95% belongs to the top ten. The specimen sequenced was peripheral blood. V and J are TRBV6-1 and TRBJ2-3, with 8 bases identical to TRBD2. This clonotype was obtained from a human donor with COVID-19, enrolled during active disease. The donor label of this sample is uncertain. This CDR3 reads CASSEPETSVHF. DNA of the CDR3: TGTGCCAGCAGTGAACCCGAGACTAGCGTGCATTTT.